Listed here are 2 T cell receptor beta chains from one sample, sequenced in a study of T cell changes during pregnancy in multiple sclerosis (dated by TCRdb to the late 2010s). Library prep was done by the immunoSEQ multiplex PCR assay. As stored in TCRdb, this immuneACCESS dataset retains in-frame rearrangements with V and J assigned. A fraction of the clones does not appear; measured against another copy, unresolved V genes explain less than half of the discrepancy, and the remainder lacks a known reason. Counted in this sample were approximately 100,000 clones; 85% to 95% of them appeared once. The ten largest make up more than 0.8% of the sample. The sample was peripheral blood, taken before pregnancy. These receptors all stem from a female donor with multiple sclerosis, enrolled in a pregnancy study.

The J gene is TRBJ1-1, the V gene TRBV6-5, with 7 bases fitting TRBD1. The CDR3 consists of 13 residues. Germline CDR1 and CDR2: MNHEY and SVGAGI. The ends lost 4 bases at V and 5 bases at J; junction bases unmatched: 4. The CDR3 loop reads CASSLTGRTEAFF. For the CDR3, the DNA is TGTGCCAGCAGTTTGACAGGGAGGACTGAAGCTTTCTTT.

This clone was observed a single time. The DNA for the CDR3 is TGTGCCTGGAGCGGGGGATCGGGCTATGGCTACACCTTC. Translated: CAWSGGSGYGYTF. The chain couples TRBV30 to TRBJ1-2; possible D gene TRBD1, 5 bases. Germline V gene data show CDR1 as GTSNPN and CDR2 as SVGIG (reference sequence). The length of the CDR3 is 13 residues. With 3 bases removed from V and 4 bases from J, the gap between germline ends came to 12 bases.